Presented here are 19 T cell receptor beta chains from one specimen sequenced in a study of T cells in Graves' hyperthyroidism and ophthalmopathy. The CDR3 regions of TCR beta were amplified from RNA transcripts. First-round RT-PCR targeting the TCR CDR3 was performed with the HTBI primer set. A single record per CDR3 protein comes from TCRdb applying MiXCR to the multiplex PCR reads. The sample contains about 360,000 distinct CDR3 sequences, approximately 15% of which appear only once. What was sequenced was blood. The receptors come from a woman aged 18 to 35 with Graves' hyperthyroidism that later progressed to Graves' ophthalmopathy.

This sequence joins TRBV13 and TRBJ2-1, with TRBD2 identical over 7 bases. The length of the CDR3 is 14 residues. J was trimmed by 12 bases and V by 0 bases; bases with no gene match: 8. Germline V gene sequence: CDR1 PRHDT, CDR2 FYEKMQ (reference sequence). The DNA for the CDR3 is TGTGCCAGCAGCTTAGGGACTAGCCGGCCGGGGCAGTTCTTC. Its protein product is CASSLGTSRPGQFF.

This chain connects TRBV20-1 to TRBJ1-1; D is unclear. V lost 1 base and J 4 bases, leaving 7 bases between the germline ends. The CDR3 is 12 amino acids. The V gene's germline CDR1 is DFQATT and CDR2 SNEGSKA (reference sequence). As DNA, the CDR3 is TGCAGTGCTAGAGTAATGACCACTGAAGCTTTCTTT. Amino acids: CSARVMTTEAFF.

Ten or more counts support this clonotype. The CDR3 coding sequence is TGTGCCAGCAGCTTCCCCTTCACAGATACGCAGTATTTT. It specifies CASSFPFTDTQYF. The genes are TRBV5-6 and TRBJ2-3; D is uncertain. From germline, CDR1 is SGHDT and CDR2 YYEEEE. V was clipped by 2 bases and J by 2 bases, with 6 bases between them. CDR3 length equals 13 residues. Supplemented by reference TRBV5-6 and TRBJ2-3, the full variable domain reads DAGVTQSPTHLIKTRGQQVTLRCSPKSGHDTVSWYQQALGQGPQFIFQYYEEEERQRGNFPDRFSGHQFPNYSSELNVNALLLGDSALYLCASSFPFTDTQYFGPGTRLTVL.

In its sample, this clonotype was seen many times. V gene TRBV18 combines with J gene TRBJ1-1, with D possibly TRBD1 on 5 matching bases. This CDR3 is 13 amino acids long. V was pared by 3 bases and J by 3 bases, with 8 bases between. Germline loops: CDR1 KGHSH, CDR2 LQKENI. The CDR3 reads CASSPLGDTEAFF. CDR3 nucleotide sequence: TGTGCCAGCTCACCCCTAGGGGACACTGAAGCTTTCTTT. Full variable domain (rest looked up from reference TRBV18 and TRBJ1-1): NAGVMQNPRHLVRRRGQEARLRCSPMKGHSHVYWYRQLPEEGLKFMVYLQKENIIDESGMPKERFSAEFPKEGPSILRIQQVVRGDSAAYFCASSPLGDTEAFFGQGTRLTVV.

This clonotype turned up a few times. V usage is TRBV2 and J usage is TRBJ2-4, with TRBD1 as a possible D gene (6 bases). This CDR3 region has 17 residues. V lost 5 bases and J lost 0, with 17 bases in between. Germline CDR1 reads SNHLY; CDR2 reads FYNNEI. The CDR3 region has the DNA TGTGCCAGCAGTTACTATTCGGACAGTCTAGCCAAAAACATTCAGTACTTC. This gives the protein CASSYYSDSLAKNIQYF.

This clonotype was recorded at least ten times. V gene TRBV5-5 combines with J gene TRBJ1-4; D gene ambiguous. The CDR3 is made up of 15 amino acids. In germline, CDR1 is SGHKS, CDR2 YYEKEE (reference sequence). Trimming left V 0 bases short and J 0 bases short, with 6 bases between. This chain's CDR3 is CASSLDRTTNEKLFF. Written as DNA, the CDR3 is TGTGCCAGCAGCTTGGACAGAACAACTAATGAAAAACTGTTTTTT.

At least ten counts were recorded for this clonotype. The chain joins TRBV28 to TRBJ2-7, with D perhaps matching TRBD1 (6 bases). The germline V and J ends were trimmed by 2 bases and 0 bases, with 8 bases remaining between them. Germline V lookup: CDR1 MDHEN, CDR2 SYDVKM. There are 14 residues in the CDR3. CDR3 in DNA: TGTGCCAGCAGTTTAACGGGACACTCCTACGAGCAGTACTTC. This encodes CASSLTGHSYEQYF.

The chain uses TRBV7-9 and TRBJ2-5; the match to TRBD2 covers 7 bases. V was clipped by 0 bases and J by 5 bases; unmatched bases: 6. This CDR3 region has 15 residues. Germline loops: CDR1 SEHNR, CDR2 FQNEAQ (reference sequence). The CDR3 here is CASSLARTSWETQYF. The DNA for the CDR3 is TGTGCCAGCAGCTTAGCGCGGACTAGTTGGGAGACCCAGTACTTC. Complete variable domain (other parts from reference TRBV7-9 and TRBJ2-5): DTGVSQNPRHKITKRGQNVTFRCDPISEHNRLYWYRQTLGQGPEFLTYFQNEAQLEKSRLLSDRFSAERPKGSFSTLEIQRTEQGDSAMYLCASSLARTSWETQYFGPGTRLLVL.

The chain employs TRBV4-1 and TRBJ2-1, with unresolved D. Germline CDR1 reads MGHRA; CDR2 reads YSYEKL. This CDR3 spans 16 amino acids. Trimming removed 1 base from V and 1 base from J, with 11 bases in between. The CDR3, as DNA: TGCGCCAGCAGCCAAGGTTACGAGTTTTCCTACAATGAGCAGTTCTTC. It codes for CASSQGYEFSYNEQFF.

The chain links TRBV6-1 to TRBJ2-4, with TRBD2 identical over 13 bases. Germline V gene sequence: CDR1 MNHNS, CDR2 SASEGT. After removal of 5 bases from V and 1 base from J, the junction contained 11 bases not matched to a gene. CDR3 length equals 19 residues. The CDR3 is CASSRRLAGGNSAKNIQYF. As DNA, the CDR3 is TGTGCCAGCAGTCGCAGACTAGCGGGAGGAAATTCGGCCAAAAACATTCAGTACTTC.

This clonotype appeared many times. V gene TRBV7-2 combines with J gene TRBJ2-5, with D possibly being TRBD1 (6 bases). The V gene's germline CDR1 is SGHTA and CDR2 FQGNSA. The CDR3 is made up of 15 amino acids. The V gene lost 4 bases and the J gene lost 1 base, with 13 bases spanning the gap. The DNA for the CDR3 is TGTGCCAGCAGCTCGACAGGCGCCACCCAAGAGACCCAGTACTTC. Translating it yields CASSSTGATQETQYF.

The chain is built from TRBV28 and TRBJ2-4; D unresolved. V was clipped by 5 bases and J by 2 bases, with 10 bases between them. The CDR3 contains 14 residues. CDR1 is MDHEN and CDR2 is SYDVKM in the germline V gene. The CDR3 DNA follows: TGTGCCAGCAGTGTAGTAGTACCCAAAAACATTCAGTACTTC. This translates into CASSVVVPKNIQYF.

V usage is TRBV28 and J usage is TRBJ2-5, with 7 positions matching TRBD1. The germline CDR1 and CDR2 sequences are MDHEN and SYDVKM. The CDR3 has 16 amino acids. J gave up 5 bases and V 6 bases, and 15 bases lay outside the gene matches. The CDR3 coding sequence is TGTGCCAGCAGGTCCGGACAGGTCGGCGGTTGGGAGACCCAGTACTTC. Its translation: CASRSGQVGGWETQYF.

The chain carries TRBV15 and TRBJ2-3, with 10 bases identical to TRBD2. In germline, CDR1 is LNHNV, CDR2 YYDKDF (reference sequence). With 5 bases clipped from V and 6 bases from J, the junction kept 5 bases outside the gene matches. The CDR3 covers 14 residues. CDR3 amino acids: CATSSSGSYDTQYF. The CDR3 DNA is TGTGCCACCAGCTCTAGCGGGAGTTACGATACGCAGTATTTT.

This clonotype has a count of ten or more. The chain uses TRBV6-1 and TRBJ2-1, with 12 bases identical to TRBD2. This CDR3 spans 15 amino acids. The V gene's germline CDR1 is MNHNS and CDR2 SASEGT. J was trimmed by 7 bases and V by 6 bases; bases with no gene match: 7. CDR3 residues: CASSTSGRNRNEQFF. The CDR3 DNA sequence: TGTGCCAGCAGCACTAGCGGGAGGAATAGGAATGAGCAGTTCTTC.

In its sample, this clonotype was seen many times. The J gene is TRBJ2-5, the V gene TRBV28, with no clear D. Trimming shortened V by 8 bases and J by 3 bases, and 13 bases separated the two germline ends. The germline CDR1 and CDR2 sequences are MDHEN and SYDVKM. CDR3 length: 13 residues. The CDR3 region has the DNA TGTGCCAGCGCCGTAGGCTCCGAAGAGACCCAGTACTTC. Translated: CASAVGSEETQYF.

J is TRBJ2-5 and V is TRBV4-1, with a tentative D call TRBD2 (6 bases). This CDR3 spans 15 amino acids. Germline values: CDR1 MGHRA, CDR2 YSYEKL. Trimming took off 0 bases at V and 4 bases at J, with 12 bases between the two ends. The CDR3 coding sequence is TGCGCCAGCAGCCAAGACGCGGGGAAGGGAGAGACCCAGTACTTC. Its translation is CASSQDAGKGETQYF.

At least ten counts were recorded for this clonotype. The genes are TRBV3-1 and TRBJ2-2, with 7 bases fitting TRBD1. This CDR3 contains 15 residues. CDR1 and CDR2 from the germline V gene are LGHDT and YNNKEL (reference sequence). The V and J ends lost 5 bases and 0 bases, in that order; junction bases with no gene match: 3. CDR3: CASSVQGSNTGELFF. DNA for the CDR3: TGTGCCAGCAGCGTACAGGGGTCGAACACCGGGGAGCTGTTTTTT.

Details on this clonotype: A read error is possible here, since a much larger clone lies one base away. The chain uses TRBV28 and TRBJ1-6, with no clear D. The V gene lost 9 bases and the J gene lost 7 bases, with 13 bases spanning the gap. The V gene's germline CDR1 is MDHEN and CDR2 SYDVKM. The CDR3 extends over 13 amino acids. This chain's CDR3 is CASAIRVNSPLHF. DNA of the CDR3: TGTGCCAGTGCGATCCGGGTAAATTCACCCCTCCACTTT.